The 25 T cell receptor beta chains presented below share a single source sample, sequenced in a study of cytomegalovirus exposure and HLA in healthy donors. A multiplex PCR was run with 60 Vbeta primers and 13 Jbeta primers. The protocol was immunoSEQ multiplex PCR, while the TCRdb copy is restricted to in-frame clones and leaves out a portion. This sample has roughly 150,000 clones, with 82% found just once. Sequencing was carried out using PBMCs. The receptors were sampled from a woman aged 45-65 years in good health and CMV-seropositive.

The chain links TRBV7-8 to TRBJ2-7; no reliable D call. This CDR3 has 13 amino acids. Germline assignment: CDR1 SGHVS and CDR2 FQNEAQ. The V end was cut by 5 bases, the J end by 3 bases, with 11 bases between. The CDR3 is CASSENTGYEQYF. The CDR3 DNA reads TGTGCCAGCAGCGAGAATACTGGCTACGAGCAGTACTTC.

The V call is TRBV7-9, the J call TRBJ2-3, with 9 bases that match TRBD2. The CDR3 is made up of 14 amino acids. V dropped 2 bases and J dropped 5; count of bases not matched to a gene: 2. Germline V lookup: CDR1 SEHNR, CDR2 FQNEAQ (reference sequence). CDR3 DNA sequence: TGTGCCAGCAGCTTAAGCGGGGGGCTAGATACGCAGTATTTT. As protein: CASSLSGGLDTQYF.

The sample holds a few counts of this clone. The chain recombines TRBV2 with TRBJ1-2, with 8 bases lining up with TRBD1. This CDR3 is built from 13 residues. Looked up from germline, CDR1 is SNHLY and CDR2 is FYNNEI. Losses at the gene ends were 7 bases for V and 5 bases for J; bases not matched to a gene: 6. CDR3 sequence: CASKTGGLYGYTF. CDR3 nucleotides: TGTGCCAGCAAAACAGGGGGGCTGTATGGCTACACCTTC.

This chain uses TRBV7-9 with TRBJ2-7; TRBD1 agrees at 8 bases. The CDR3 length is 15 residues. Germline values: CDR1 SEHNR, CDR2 FQNEAQ (reference sequence). The V segment lost 4 bases and the J segment 3 bases; nucleotides outside the gene matches: 8. The CDR3 sequence: CASSSPGTGLYEQYF. CDR3 nucleotide sequence: TGTGCCAGCAGCTCTCCCGGGACAGGCCTCTACGAGCAGTACTTC.

The genes are TRBV19 and TRBJ1-2; possible D gene TRBD1, 5 bases. The CDR3 sequence is 13 residues long. V dropped 3 bases and J dropped 4 bases, with 9 bases sitting between them. Germline V gives CDR1 LNHDA, CDR2 SQIVND (reference sequence). The CDR3 loop is CASSIDSVYGYTF. In DNA form, the CDR3 reads TGTGCCAGTAGTATCGACAGCGTCTATGGCTACACCTTC.

The CDR3 sequence: CASSHNREGSNTIYF. The CDR3, as DNA: TGCGCCAGCAGCCACAACAGGGAGGGCTCTAACACCATATATTTT. The J gene is TRBJ1-3, the V gene TRBV4-1, with D possibly TRBD1 on 6 matching bases. The CDR3 is made up of 15 amino acids. Germline lookup yields CDR1 MGHRA and CDR2 YSYEKL. Trimming removed 3 bases at V and 7 bases at J, with 16 bases between.

V is TRBV29-1 and J is TRBJ1-2; the match to TRBD1 covers 8 bases. Germline V CDR1 and CDR2: SQVTM, ANQGSEA. CDR3 size: 15 residues. Unmatched junction bases numbered 15, after V lost 7 bases and J lost 5 bases. The CDR3 DNA is TGCAGCGCCACGAACCCGGGACAGGCCGGGTATGGCTACACCTTC. Translated: CSATNPGQAGYGYTF.

This sequence joins TRBV5-1 and TRBJ2-4, with 8 bases fitting TRBD2. V trimming: 4 bases; J trimming: 1 base; junction bases outside the gene matches: 4. Germline CDR1 reads SGHRS; CDR2 reads YFSETQ. The CDR3 sequence is 15 residues long. CDR3 coding DNA: TGCGCCAGCAGCCACGGGGGGGGCGCCAAAAACATTCAGTACTTC. This sequence encodes CASSHGGGAKNIQYF.

The V and J genes are TRBV4-3 and TRBJ2-1, with 10 bases aligning to TRBD2. The CDR3 is 14 amino acids. J was trimmed by 6 bases and V by 4 bases; bases with no gene match: 3. The germline V gene encodes CDR1 LGHNA and CDR2 YSLEER. This CDR3 reads CASSLAGGGNEQFF. The DNA for the CDR3 is TGCGCCAGCAGCCTAGCGGGGGGTGGCAATGAGCAGTTCTTC.

This clone was recorded once. This sequence joins TRBV2 and TRBJ1-2; D gene uncertain. CDR1 is SNHLY, CDR2 FYNNEI, per germline. The CDR3 has 13 amino acids. V lost 4 bases and J lost 2, with 8 bases in between. CDR3 amino acids: CASSVAGNYGYTF. The CDR3 coding sequence is TGTGCCAGCAGTGTGGCAGGAAACTATGGCTACACCTTC.

This clone was seen a handful of times. This chain links TRBV19 with TRBJ1-2; TRBD1 is a possible D gene (6 bases). The germline V gene encodes CDR1 LNHDA and CDR2 SQIVND (reference sequence). The CDR3 has 12 amino acids. The germline V and J ends were trimmed by 6 bases and 8 bases, with 13 bases remaining between them. CDR3: CASRPSGGGYTF. The CDR3, as DNA: TGTGCCAGTAGGCCGTCTGGGGGCGGCTACACCTTC.

The V call is TRBV9, the J call TRBJ1-1, with D unresolved. CDR1 is SGDLS and CDR2 is YYNGEE in the germline V gene. The ends were cut back, 4 bases at V and 4 bases at J, with 11 bases in the middle. The CDR3 totals 13 residues. CDR3 region: CASSPDMITEAFF. In DNA form, the CDR3 reads TGTGCCAGCAGCCCAGACATGATCACTGAAGCTTTCTTT.

The chain employs TRBV4-3 and TRBJ1-6, with D tentatively TRBD1 (5 bases). The length of the CDR3 is 15 residues. Trimming took off 3 bases at V and 9 bases at J, with 15 bases between the two ends. The germline V gene has CDR1 LGHNA and CDR2 YSLEER. The CDR3 region has the DNA TGCGCCAGCAGCCAGGCCGGGGGAGGTAGTTCACCCCTCCACTTT. Translating it yields CASSQAGGGSSPLHF.

This clone was seen just once. CDR3 nucleotides: TGTGCCAGCAGCTTATCGGGAGGCAATCAGCCCCAGCATTTT. Protein product: CASSLSGGNQPQHF. The chain couples TRBV7-9 to TRBJ1-5, with D uncertain. The V end was cut by 2 bases, the J end by 2 bases, with 7 bases between. This CDR3 has 14 amino acids. Per the germline V gene, CDR1 is SEHNR and CDR2 is FQNEAQ (reference sequence).

This clone was seen only once. This chain uses TRBV28 with TRBJ2-7, with TRBD1 matching over 9 bases. Unmatched junction bases numbered 6, after V lost 6 bases and J lost 6 bases. There are 13 residues in the CDR3. Germline V lookup: CDR1 MDHEN, CDR2 SYDVKM. The CDR3 nucleotides read TGTGCCAGCAGACCGGGACAGGGCCGCGAGCAGTACTTC. Its translation: CASRPGQGREQYF.

This chain connects TRBV28 to TRBJ1-2; tentative D call: TRBD1 (5 bases). The CDR3 spans 13 residues. Germline V lookup: CDR1 MDHEN, CDR2 SYDVKM. V lost 7 bases and J lost 7, with 16 bases in between. The CDR3 region has the DNA TGTGCCAGCAAAGTGGGGGGGAAGGGTGGCTACACCTTC. This codes for CASKVGGKGGYTF.

The chain combines TRBV2 with TRBJ1-2; TRBD1 aligns across 8 bases. The CDR3 length is 13 residues. The V gene's germline CDR1 is SNHLY and CDR2 FYNNEI. With V trimmed by 6 bases and J by 5 bases, 5 bases remained unmatched. Here the CDR3 DNA reads TGTGCCAGCAGCCCGGGACAGGATTATGGCTACACCTTC. Encoded protein: CASSPGQDYGYTF.

The table lists this clone with a few counts. The chain is built from TRBV19 and TRBJ2-1; TRBD1 agrees at 7 bases. The CDR3 is 13 residues long. CDR1 LNHDA and CDR2 SQIVND come from the germline V gene (reference sequence). Germline trimming cut 4 bases from V and 8 bases from J; bases unmatched to any gene: 5. The DNA of the CDR3 is TGTGCCAGTAGTACCAACAGGGGCGATGAGCAGTTCTTC. Translating gives CASSTNRGDEQFF.

V is TRBV7-9 and J is TRBJ2-3; 9 bases are shared with TRBD1. J was trimmed by 3 bases and V by 5 bases; bases with no gene match: 6. This CDR3 spans 15 amino acids. Germline-derived CDR1 and CDR2 are SEHNR and FQNEAQ (reference sequence). CDR3 residues: CASSGLGQGTDTQYF. The DNA of the CDR3 is TGTGCCAGCAGCGGCCTAGGACAGGGGACAGATACGCAGTATTTT.

There are a few counts of this clone. The chain combines TRBV5-6 with TRBJ1-1; possibly TRBD1 for D (6 bases). The V gene lost 0 bases and the J gene lost 4 bases, with 10 bases spanning the gap. This CDR3 is built from 14 residues. In germline, CDR1 is SGHDT, CDR2 YYEEEE. The CDR3 region has the DNA TGTGCCAGCAGCTTGGACAGGGCGGGCACTGAAGCTTTCTTT. This encodes CASSLDRAGTEAFF.

V and J are TRBV9 and TRBJ1-2, with D perhaps TRBD1 (5 bases). This CDR3 has 14 amino acids. Trimming stripped 0 bases from V and 3 bases from J, with 9 bases between. CDR1 SGDLS and CDR2 YYNGEE come from the germline V gene. The CDR3 region has the DNA TGTGCCAGCAGCGTAGGACAGCTGGACTATGGCTACACCTTC. Protein sequence: CASSVGQLDYGYTF.

The chain uses TRBV5-8 and TRBJ1-1; 7 bases map to TRBD1. The trim removed 3 bases at V and 1 base at J, leaving 9 bases unmatched. This CDR3 has 16 amino acids. CDR1 SGHTS and CDR2 YDEGEE come from the germline V gene. The CDR3 protein is CASSYSGQVPNTEAFF. The CDR3 DNA sequence: TGTGCCAGCAGCTATTCAGGACAGGTTCCGAACACTGAAGCTTTCTTT. The variable domain in full, completed from reference TRBV5-8 and TRBJ1-1, reads EAGVTQSPTHLIKTRGQQATLRCSPISGHTSVYWYQQALGLGLQFLLWYDEGEERNRGNFPPRFSGRQFPNYSSELNVNALELEDSALYLCASSYSGQVPNTEAFFGQGTRLTVV.

The rearrangement uses TRBV5-4 and TRBJ1-1; 9 nucleotides line up with TRBD1. This CDR3 has 14 amino acids. Per germline, CDR1 SGHNT and CDR2 YYREEE (reference sequence). V shed 2 bases and J 4 bases; nucleotides not matched to a gene: 3. The CDR3 DNA sequence: TGTGCCAGCAGCTTACAGGGGGCCACCACTGAAGCTTTCTTT. Its translation: CASSLQGATTEAFF.

The V and J genes are TRBV7-9 and TRBJ2-4, with D maybe TRBD2 (7 bases). The germline gives CDR1 SEHNR, CDR2 FQNEAQ (reference sequence). The CDR3 is made up of 14 amino acids. Trimming pared 2 bases from V and 9 bases from J, leaving 14 bases between. The CDR3 nucleotides read TGTGCCAGCAGCTTATCGGGGGAGGGGGGCATTCAGTACTTC. Protein product: CASSLSGEGGIQYF.

V usage is TRBV5-6 and J usage is TRBJ1-2, with no clear D. Trimming cost V 1 base and J 6 bases, with 13 bases left between them. The CDR3 length is 14 residues. CDR1 and CDR2 (germline): SGHDT, YYEEEE. Written as DNA, the CDR3 is TGTGCCAGCAGCTTGCGGCTTGGAGTTGATGGCTACACCTTC. This translates into CASSLRLGVDGYTF.